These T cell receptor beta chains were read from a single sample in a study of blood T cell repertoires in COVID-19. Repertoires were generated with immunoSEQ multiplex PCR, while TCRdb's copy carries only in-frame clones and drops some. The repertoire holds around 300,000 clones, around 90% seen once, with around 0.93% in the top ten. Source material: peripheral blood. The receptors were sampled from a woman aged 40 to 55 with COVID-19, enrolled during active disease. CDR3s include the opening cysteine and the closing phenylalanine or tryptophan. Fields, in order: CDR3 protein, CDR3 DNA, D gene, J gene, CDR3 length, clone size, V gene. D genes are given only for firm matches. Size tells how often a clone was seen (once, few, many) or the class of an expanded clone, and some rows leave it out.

cdr3_aa: CASSLPTGQGGPLHF
cdr3_nt: TGTGCCAGCAGTTTACCAACGGGACAGGGGGGTCCCCTCCACTTT
d_call: TRBD1
j_call: TRBJ1-6
cdr3_length: 15
clone_size: NA
v_call: TRBV27

cdr3_aa: CASSPQRRGTGELFF
cdr3_nt: TGCGCCAGCAGCCCCCAGAGACGAGGGACCGGGGAGCTGTTTTTT
d_call: NA
j_call: TRBJ2-2
cdr3_length: 15
clone_size: NA
v_call: TRBV4-3

cdr3_aa: CASSPFDSSGNTIYF
cdr3_nt: TGCGCCAGCAGCCCGTTCGACAGCTCTGGAAACACCATATATTTT
d_call: NA
j_call: TRBJ1-3
cdr3_length: 15
clone_size: NA
v_call: TRBV5-1

cdr3_aa: CASTITGNQPQHF
cdr3_nt: TGTGCCAGTACTATTACAGGGAATCAGCCCCAGCATTTT
d_call: NA
j_call: TRBJ1-5
cdr3_length: 13
clone_size: NA
v_call: TRBV19

cdr3_aa: CASSLVFSPDTQYF
cdr3_nt: TGTGCCAGCAGCTTAGTGTTCAGTCCAGATACGCAGTATTTT
d_call: NA
j_call: TRBJ2-3
cdr3_length: 14
clone_size: NA
v_call: TRBV7-2

cdr3_aa: CATSDLGGGGYTF
cdr3_nt: TGTGCCACCAGTGATCTAGGGGGCGGTGGCTACACCTTC
d_call: TRBD1
j_call: TRBJ1-2
cdr3_length: 13
clone_size: NA
v_call: TRBV24-1

cdr3_aa: CSVEDPKSSYEQYF
cdr3_nt: TGCAGCGTTGAAGATCCCAAGAGCTCCTACGAGCAGTACTTC
d_call: NA
j_call: TRBJ2-7
cdr3_length: 14
clone_size: NA
v_call: TRBV29-1

cdr3_aa: CATSMIQGAPDTQYF
cdr3_nt: TGTGCCACCAGCATGATACAGGGAGCTCCGGATACGCAGTATTTT
d_call: NA
j_call: TRBJ2-3
cdr3_length: 15
clone_size: few
v_call: TRBV15

cdr3_aa: CASSPGGIGNTIYF
cdr3_nt: TGTGCCAGCAGTCCCGGGGGGATTGGAAACACCATATATTTT
d_call: NA
j_call: TRBJ1-3
cdr3_length: 14
clone_size: NA
v_call: TRBV28

cdr3_aa: CASQLNTEAFF
cdr3_nt: TGTGCCAGTCAATTGAACACTGAAGCTTTCTTT
d_call: NA
j_call: TRBJ1-1
cdr3_length: 11
clone_size: NA
v_call: TRBV19

cdr3_aa: CSVVPQETQYF
cdr3_nt: TGCAGCGTTGTCCCGCAGGAGACCCAGTACTTC
d_call: NA
j_call: TRBJ2-5
cdr3_length: 11
clone_size: NA
v_call: TRBV29-1

cdr3_aa: CASSPGDSYYNSPLHF
cdr3_nt: TGCGCCAGCAGCCCCGGGGACAGCTATTATAATTCACCCCTCCACTTT
d_call: TRBD1
j_call: TRBJ1-6
cdr3_length: 16
clone_size: few
v_call: TRBV5-1

cdr3_aa: CASSVIEPSGGYTF
cdr3_nt: TGTGCCAGCAGTGTAATTGAACCGTCGGGTGGCTACACCTTC
d_call: NA
j_call: TRBJ1-2
cdr3_length: 14
clone_size: NA
v_call: TRBV2

cdr3_aa: CASSLEPRAAVAFF
cdr3_nt: TGTGCCAGCAGCTTGGAACCCAGGGCCGCGGTGGCTTTCTTT
d_call: NA
j_call: TRBJ1-1
cdr3_length: 14
clone_size: NA
v_call: TRBV5-4

cdr3_aa: CASGSGGADTQYF
cdr3_nt: TGTGCCAGCGGGTCCGGGGGGGCAGATACGCAGTATTTT
d_call: TRBD2
j_call: TRBJ2-3
cdr3_length: 13
clone_size: NA
v_call: TRBV7-9

cdr3_aa: CASSLSVSGNTIYF
cdr3_nt: TGTGCCAGCAGCTTATCCGTCTCTGGAAACACCATATATTTT
d_call: NA
j_call: TRBJ1-3
cdr3_length: 14
clone_size: NA
v_call: TRBV7-2

cdr3_aa: CSVQRGGRSDTQYF
cdr3_nt: TGCAGCGTACAGCGGGGGGGCCGTTCAGATACGCAGTATTTT
d_call: TRBD2
j_call: TRBJ2-3
cdr3_length: 14
clone_size: NA
v_call: TRBV29-1

cdr3_aa: CASSDRPPHGYTF
cdr3_nt: TGTGCCAGCAGTGACAGGCCGCCCCACGGCTACACCTTC
d_call: NA
j_call: TRBJ1-2
cdr3_length: 13
clone_size: NA
v_call: TRBV25-1

cdr3_aa: CAWSDQGNQPQHF
cdr3_nt: TGTGCCTGGAGTGACCAGGGGAATCAGCCCCAGCATTTT
d_call: NA
j_call: TRBJ1-5
cdr3_length: 13
clone_size: few
v_call: TRBV30

cdr3_aa: CASSSTGSPLYEQYF
cdr3_nt: TGTGCCAGCAGTTCAACAGGGTCTCCCTTGTACGAGCAGTACTTC
d_call: NA
j_call: TRBJ2-7
cdr3_length: 15
clone_size: NA
v_call: TRBV27

cdr3_aa: CASNGGGTYEQYF
cdr3_nt: TGTGCCAGCAATGGCGGGGGGACCTACGAGCAGTACTTC
d_call: TRBD2
j_call: TRBJ2-7
cdr3_length: 13
clone_size: NA
v_call: TRBV2

cdr3_aa: CASSAGGVGGIWNSPLHF
cdr3_nt: TGTGCCAGCAGTGCTGGGGGGGTCGGAGGTATTTGGAATTCACCCCTCCACTTT
d_call: NA
j_call: TRBJ1-6
cdr3_length: 18
clone_size: NA
v_call: TRBV25-1

cdr3_aa: CASSQAAGTMNTEAFF
cdr3_nt: TGCGCCAGCAGCCAAGCGGCAGGAACCATGAACACTGAAGCTTTCTTT
d_call: NA
j_call: TRBJ1-1
cdr3_length: 16
clone_size: NA
v_call: TRBV4-3

cdr3_aa: CASSIEGTAVNQPQHF
cdr3_nt: TGTGCCAGTAGTATAGAGGGGACAGCAGTCAATCAGCCCCAGCATTTT
d_call: TRBD1
j_call: TRBJ1-5
cdr3_length: 16
clone_size: once
v_call: TRBV19

cdr3_aa: CASSFGQGNTGELFF
cdr3_nt: TGCGCCAGCAGCTTTGGACAGGGGAACACCGGGGAGCTGTTTTTT
d_call: TRBD1
j_call: TRBJ2-2
cdr3_length: 15
clone_size: NA
v_call: TRBV5-1

cdr3_aa: CASSRTGGSGGAYNEQFF
cdr3_nt: TGCGCCAGCAGCCGGACAGGGGGGAGCGGGGGCGCTTACAATGAGCAGTTCTTC
d_call: TRBD1
j_call: TRBJ2-1
cdr3_length: 18
clone_size: NA
v_call: TRBV4-3

cdr3_aa: CASSRSPSSGNTIYF
cdr3_nt: TGTGCCAGCAGCCGAAGCCCATCGTCTGGAAACACCATATATTTT
d_call: NA
j_call: TRBJ1-3
cdr3_length: 15
clone_size: NA
v_call: TRBV9

cdr3_aa: CASSSGRSREANEKLFF
cdr3_nt: TGTGCCAGCAGCTCCGGACGGAGTCGGGAGGCTAATGAAAAACTGTTTTTT
d_call: NA
j_call: TRBJ1-4
cdr3_length: 17
clone_size: NA
v_call: TRBV7-9

cdr3_aa: CASSLDPGRDEKLFF
cdr3_nt: TGTGCCAGCAGCTTAGACCCGGGAAGGGATGAAAAACTGTTTTTT
d_call: NA
j_call: TRBJ1-4
cdr3_length: 15
clone_size: NA
v_call: TRBV7-6

cdr3_aa: CARSLARGTYNEQFF
cdr3_nt: TGTGCCAGAAGCTTGGCAAGGGGCACCTACAATGAGCAGTTCTTC
d_call: NA
j_call: TRBJ2-1
cdr3_length: 15
clone_size: once
v_call: TRBV5-3

cdr3_aa: CASSHNSGTGVGYTF
cdr3_nt: TGCGCCAGCAGCCACAACTCCGGGACAGGGGTCGGCTACACCTTC
d_call: TRBD1
j_call: TRBJ1-2
cdr3_length: 15
clone_size: NA
v_call: TRBV4-3

cdr3_aa: CASSLPNEKLFF
cdr3_nt: TGTGCCAGCAGTCTTCCTAATGAAAAACTGTTTTTT
d_call: NA
j_call: TRBJ1-4
cdr3_length: 12
clone_size: NA
v_call: TRBV25-1

cdr3_aa: CASSYGPTGLNEQFF
cdr3_nt: TGTGCCAGCAGTTACGGGCCAACAGGGCTCAATGAGCAGTTCTTC
d_call: NA
j_call: TRBJ2-1
cdr3_length: 15
clone_size: NA
v_call: TRBV6-2/TRBV6-3

cdr3_aa: CASSQVPGQGGYSPLHF
cdr3_nt: TGCGCCAGCAGCCAAGTCCCGGGACAGGGAGGTTATTCACCCCTCCACTTT
d_call: TRBD1
j_call: TRBJ1-6
cdr3_length: 17
clone_size: NA
v_call: TRBV4-1

cdr3_aa: CASPRGDYGYTF
cdr3_nt: TGTGCCAGCCCGAGAGGAGACTATGGCTACACCTTC
d_call: NA
j_call: TRBJ1-2
cdr3_length: 12
clone_size: once
v_call: TRBV7-3

cdr3_aa: CAWSAPPGGHFEQYF
cdr3_nt: TGTGCCTGGAGTGCCCCGCCAGGGGGCCATTTCGAGCAGTACTTC
d_call: TRBD1
j_call: TRBJ2-7
cdr3_length: 15
clone_size: NA
v_call: TRBV30

cdr3_aa: CSVTSNEQFF
cdr3_nt: TGCAGCGTCACTAGCAATGAGCAGTTCTTC
d_call: NA
j_call: TRBJ2-1
cdr3_length: 10
clone_size: NA
v_call: TRBV29-1

cdr3_aa: CASSGSQETQYF
cdr3_nt: TGTGCCAGCTCGGGTAGTCAAGAGACCCAGTACTTC
d_call: NA
j_call: TRBJ2-5
cdr3_length: 12
clone_size: NA
v_call: TRBV7-2

cdr3_aa: CASSQTYGRTYEQYF
cdr3_nt: TGCGCCAGCAGCCAGACTTACGGGAGGACCTACGAGCAGTACTTC
d_call: TRBD2
j_call: TRBJ2-7
cdr3_length: 15
clone_size: NA
v_call: TRBV4-3

cdr3_aa: CSVEDGGGNEQFF
cdr3_nt: TGCAGCGTTGAAGATGGGGGCGGCAATGAGCAGTTCTTC
d_call: NA
j_call: TRBJ2-1
cdr3_length: 13
clone_size: NA
v_call: TRBV29-1

cdr3_aa: CASSYSRDNGNTIYF
cdr3_nt: TGTGCCAGCAGTTACTCCCGGGACAATGGAAACACCATATATTTT
d_call: NA
j_call: TRBJ1-3
cdr3_length: 15
clone_size: NA
v_call: TRBV6-6

cdr3_aa: CASSEAVSGFWEKLFF
cdr3_nt: TGTGCCAGCAGTGAAGCGGTTTCCGGGTTCTGGGAAAAACTGTTTTTT
d_call: NA
j_call: TRBJ1-4
cdr3_length: 16
clone_size: NA
v_call: TRBV6-1

cdr3_aa: CSSGTSTDTQYF
cdr3_nt: TGCTCCAGCGGGACTAGCACAGATACGCAGTATTTT
d_call: TRBD2
j_call: TRBJ2-3
cdr3_length: 12
clone_size: NA
v_call: TRBV29-1

cdr3_aa: CACTPGGDYGYTF
cdr3_nt: TGTGCCTGCACACCGGGGGGCGACTATGGCTACACCTTC
d_call: NA
j_call: TRBJ1-2
cdr3_length: 13
clone_size: NA
v_call: TRBV30

cdr3_aa: CASGVGGTIYF
cdr3_nt: TGTGCCAGCGGGGTCGGGGGAACCATATATTTT
d_call: NA
j_call: TRBJ1-3
cdr3_length: 11
clone_size: NA
v_call: TRBV27

cdr3_aa: CACSDRRLAGGPTDTQYF
cdr3_nt: TGTGCCTGCTCGGATCGGCGGCTAGCGGGAGGACCCACAGATACGCAGTATTTT
d_call: TRBD2
j_call: TRBJ2-3
cdr3_length: 18
clone_size: NA
v_call: TRBV27

cdr3_aa: CASSTDSSAPLHF
cdr3_nt: TGTGCCAGCAGTACGGACAGTTCAGCACCCCTCCACTTT
d_call: NA
j_call: TRBJ1-6
cdr3_length: 13
clone_size: NA
v_call: TRBV6-5

cdr3_aa: CASSLLVGRSNQPQHF
cdr3_nt: TGTGCCAGCAGCCTGCTGGTGGGGCGAAGCAATCAGCCCCAGCATTTT
d_call: NA
j_call: TRBJ1-5
cdr3_length: 16
clone_size: NA
v_call: TRBV2

cdr3_aa: CASSPGGQQTYGYTF
cdr3_nt: TGTGCCAGCTCACCAGGCGGGCAGCAGACCTATGGCTACACCTTC
d_call: NA
j_call: TRBJ1-2
cdr3_length: 15
clone_size: NA
v_call: TRBV18

cdr3_aa: CASSHRDSNYGYTF
cdr3_nt: TGTGCCAGCAGCCATAGGGACTCTAACTATGGCTACACCTTC
d_call: NA
j_call: TRBJ1-2
cdr3_length: 14
clone_size: NA
v_call: TRBV3-1/TRBV3-2

cdr3_aa: CASSLPSGGKGGTQYF
cdr3_nt: TGTGCCAGCAGTCTACCCAGCGGGGGGAAAGGAGGTACGCAGTATTTT
d_call: TRBD2
j_call: TRBJ2-3
cdr3_length: 16
clone_size: NA
v_call: TRBV27

cdr3_aa: CASSSTPGQGYPEQFF
cdr3_nt: TGTGCCAGCAGTTCCACGCCGGGACAGGGGTATCCTGAGCAGTTCTTC
d_call: TRBD1
j_call: TRBJ2-1
cdr3_length: 16
clone_size: NA
v_call: TRBV27

cdr3_aa: CSVEEFRTGTRRTSYEQYF
cdr3_nt: TGCAGCGTTGAAGAGTTTAGAACCGGGACTAGAAGAACCTCCTACGAGCAGTACTTC
d_call: TRBD2
j_call: TRBJ2-7
cdr3_length: 19
clone_size: few
v_call: TRBV29-1